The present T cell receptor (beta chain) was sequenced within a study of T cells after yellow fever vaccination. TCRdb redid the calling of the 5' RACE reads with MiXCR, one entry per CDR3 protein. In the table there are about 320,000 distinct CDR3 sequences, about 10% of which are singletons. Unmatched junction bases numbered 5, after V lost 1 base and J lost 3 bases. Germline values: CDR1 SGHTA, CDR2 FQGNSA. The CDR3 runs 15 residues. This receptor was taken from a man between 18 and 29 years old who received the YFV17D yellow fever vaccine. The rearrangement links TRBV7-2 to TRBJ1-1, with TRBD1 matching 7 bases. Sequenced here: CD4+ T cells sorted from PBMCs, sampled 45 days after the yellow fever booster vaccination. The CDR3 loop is CASSLGEGADTEAFF. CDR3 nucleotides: TGTGCCAGCAGCTTAGGGGAGGGGGCTGACACTGAAGCTTTCTTT.